These T cell receptor beta chains were read from a single sample in a study of cytomegalovirus exposure and HLA in healthy donors. Generated by immunoSEQ multiplex PCR, the TCRdb table keeps only in-frame clones and is missing some. The sample shows around 150,000 clones, approximately 72% of them seen only once. Sequences were obtained from PBMCs. These receptors all stem from a female donor in good health and CMV-seronegative. The CDR3 runs from the conserved cysteine through the conserved F or W. Each record gives: V gene, J gene, D gene, CDR3 protein. D genes are given only for firm matches.

TRBV18	TRBJ1-3	TRBD1	CASSPQGTASSGNTIYF
TRBV5-1	TRBJ1-3	NA	CASSLAGSGNTIYF
TRBV4-2	TRBJ2-3	TRBD2	CASRSLAGSYTDTQYF
TRBV5-4	TRBJ2-7	NA	CASSFAREGEQYF
TRBV5-1	TRBJ2-3	NA	CASSLLSFSTDTQYF
TRBV4-2	TRBJ2-3	TRBD2	CASSQGLAGVYSLADTQYF
TRBV29-1	TRBJ1-1	NA	CSGALGQNTEAFF
TRBV19	TRBJ1-4	NA	CASSIGVEDEKLFF
TRBV30	TRBJ2-1	TRBD1	CAWNTGTGVYSSYNEQFF
TRBV5-1	TRBJ2-7	NA	CASSPTGVEQYF
TRBV9	TRBJ1-5	NA	CASSADSNQPQHF